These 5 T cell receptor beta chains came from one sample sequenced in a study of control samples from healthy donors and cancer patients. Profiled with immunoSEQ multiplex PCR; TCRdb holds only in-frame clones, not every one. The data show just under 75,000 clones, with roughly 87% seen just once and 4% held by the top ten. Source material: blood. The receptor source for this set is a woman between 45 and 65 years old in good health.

In nucleotides, the CDR3 is TGTGCCAGCGCTCCTTCACCGGGGGGCGTGGGTGGCAATCAGCCCCAGCATTTT. Its translation: CASAPSPGGVGGNQPQHF. The chain carries TRBV5-5 and TRBJ1-5, with D possibly TRBD1 on 6 matching bases. The CDR3 contains 18 residues. Deletions cut 7 bases from V and 2 bases from J, with 25 bases between. Germline V lookup: CDR1 SGHKS, CDR2 YYEKEE (reference sequence).

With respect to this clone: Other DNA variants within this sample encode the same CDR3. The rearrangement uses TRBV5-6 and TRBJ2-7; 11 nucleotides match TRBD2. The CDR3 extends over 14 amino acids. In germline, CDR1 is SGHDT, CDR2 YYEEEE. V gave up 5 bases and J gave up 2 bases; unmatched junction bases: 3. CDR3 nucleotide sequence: TGTGCCAGCAGTCGACTAGCGGGGCCCTACGAGCAGTACTTC. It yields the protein CASSRLAGPYEQYF.

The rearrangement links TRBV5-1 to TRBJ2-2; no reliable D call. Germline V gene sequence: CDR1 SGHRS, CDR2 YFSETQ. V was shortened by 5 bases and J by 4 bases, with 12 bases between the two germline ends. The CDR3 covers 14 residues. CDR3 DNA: TGCGCCAGCAGAACAAGCGAGGTCACCGGGGAGCTGTTTTTT. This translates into CASRTSEVTGELFF.

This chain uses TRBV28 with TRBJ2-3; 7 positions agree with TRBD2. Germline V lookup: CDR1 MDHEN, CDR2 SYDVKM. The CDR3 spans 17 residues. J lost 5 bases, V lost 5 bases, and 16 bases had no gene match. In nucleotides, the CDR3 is TGTGCCAGCAGTCCGGCCTTCCTAGCGGACAAGGGAGATACGCAGTATTTT. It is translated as CASSPAFLADKGDTQYF.

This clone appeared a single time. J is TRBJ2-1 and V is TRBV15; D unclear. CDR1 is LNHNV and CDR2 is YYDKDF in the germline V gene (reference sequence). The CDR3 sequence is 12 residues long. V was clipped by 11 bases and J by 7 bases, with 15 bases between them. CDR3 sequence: CASRRVGNEQFF. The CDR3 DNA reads TGTGCCTCTCGACGGGTGGGGAATGAGCAGTTCTTC.